These 30 T cell receptor beta chains came from one sample sequenced in a study of shared clonotypes between healthy human individuals. Profiled with immunoSEQ multiplex PCR; TCRdb holds only in-frame clones, not every one. The table lists over 2 million clones, about 95% of them singletons. The naive CD8 population came from CD45RO-negative cells selected for CCR7, without terminally differentiated effector memory CD45RA+ cells. The sequenced sample was naive CD8+ T cells sorted from blood. Receptors originate from a man between 18 and 35 years old in good health.

CDR3 sequence reads: CAWDRGTGSYEQYF. DNA of the CDR3: TGTGCCTGGGACAGGGGAACAGGCTCCTACGAGCAGTACTTC. This chain uses TRBV30 with TRBJ2-5, with 8 nucleotides matching TRBD1. The J call may not be correct, given that the DNA end is closer to TRBJ2-7. Germline V gene lookup returns CDR1 GTSNPN and CDR2 SVGIG (reference sequence). The CDR3 runs 14 residues.

The chain is built from TRBV7-9 and TRBJ1-4, with 7 bases matching TRBD1. V trimming: 2 bases; J trimming: 0 bases; junction bases outside the gene matches: 9. Germline-derived CDR1 and CDR2 are SEHNR and FQNEAQ (reference sequence). The CDR3 consists of 18 residues. CDR3 bases: TGTGCCAGCAGCTTATCGGCAGGGGGGTTGGCAACTAATGAAAAACTGTTTTTT. Residues: CASSLSAGGLATNEKLFF.

The V gene is TRBV4-3, the J gene TRBJ2-3; perhaps TRBD1 as D (6 bases). CDR3 size: 15 residues. Germline V gene data show CDR1 as LGHNA and CDR2 as YSLEER. Trimming removed 5 bases at V and 2 bases at J, with 14 bases between. CDR3: CASSAYRENTDTQYF. As DNA, the CDR3 is TGCGCCAGCAGCGCCTACAGGGAAAACACAGATACGCAGTATTTT.

A single count supports this clone. The V call is TRBV5-1, the J call TRBJ1-6, with D perhaps matching TRBD1 (5 bases). V shed 0 bases and J shed 9 bases, with 16 bases lying between them. CDR1 and CDR2 (germline): SGHRS, YFSETQ. The CDR3 sequence is 16 residues long. The CDR3 DNA is TGCGCCAGCAGCTTGGAATCTGACAGTTCTACTTCACCCCTCCACTTT. Its translation: CASSLESDSSTSPLHF.

The rearrangement links TRBV11-1 to TRBJ2-7; weak D call: TRBD1 (5 bases). V lost 1 base and J lost 1, with 8 bases in between. Germline CDR1 is SGHAT and CDR2 is FQDESV (reference sequence). The CDR3 covers 14 residues. For the CDR3, the DNA is TGTGCCAGCAGCTTAGAAAGGGGTTCCTACGAGCAGTACTTC. The encoded protein is CASSLERGSYEQYF.

The chain couples TRBV5-6 to TRBJ2-5; the match to TRBD1 covers 7 bases. Unmatched junction bases numbered 3, after V lost 3 bases and J lost 1 base. The CDR3 sequence is 14 residues long. The germline V gene has CDR1 SGHDT and CDR2 YYEEEE. The chain's CDR3 is CASSSGQPQETQYF. The CDR3 bases are TGTGCCAGCAGCTCGGGACAGCCCCAAGAGACCCAGTACTTC.

The V call is TRBV30, the J call TRBJ1-1; no firm D call. With 2 bases removed from V and 1 base from J, the gap between germline ends came to 8 bases. This CDR3 spans 13 amino acids. Per germline, CDR1 GTSNPN and CDR2 SVGIG (reference sequence). The CDR3 region has the DNA TGTGCCTGGAGTCCGCAATCGAACACTGAAGCTTTCTTT. It is translated as CAWSPQSNTEAFF.

The chain couples TRBV10-2 to TRBJ2-7, with 8 bases identical to TRBD2. The CDR3 extends over 16 amino acids. CDR1 is WSHSY and CDR2 is SAAADI in the germline V gene. V lost 7 bases, J lost 4 bases, and 15 bases stayed unmatched. CDR3 residues: CASTGTSQAGEYEQYF. The CDR3 nucleotides are TGCGCCAGCACAGGGACTAGTCAGGCGGGGGAGTACGAGCAGTACTTC.

With respect to this clone: This specimen includes other DNA sequences encoding the same CDR3. This rearrangement joins TRBV7-9 to TRBJ1-2, with no clear D. Germline assignment: CDR1 SEHNR and CDR2 FQNEAQ (reference sequence). The CDR3 covers 12 residues. Trimming removed 1 base at V and 8 bases at J, with 8 bases between. Here the CDR3 reads CASSLGVVGYTF. Here the CDR3 DNA reads TGTGCCAGCAGCTTAGGGGTAGTCGGCTACACCTTC.

V usage is TRBV19 and J usage is TRBJ2-7; no reliable D call. V gave up 5 bases and J gave up 3 bases, with 14 bases separating them. CDR1 and CDR2 from the germline V gene are LNHDA and SQIVND (reference sequence). CDR3 length equals 14 residues. The CDR3 is CASSPRTANYEQYF. Written as DNA, the CDR3 is TGTGCCAGTAGTCCGAGGACGGCGAACTACGAGCAGTACTTC.

The chain links TRBV6-6 to TRBJ2-7; 8 bases agree with TRBD1. After removal of 7 bases from V and 5 bases from J, the junction contained 10 bases not matched to a gene. CDR3 length equals 14 residues. Looked up from germline, CDR1 is MNHNY and CDR2 is SVGAGI (reference sequence). The CDR3 loop is CASIGQGFDHEQYF. The CDR3 DNA reads TGTGCCAGCATTGGACAGGGATTCGACCACGAGCAGTACTTC.

V and J are TRBV19 and TRBJ2-7; 7 bases are a match to TRBD1. Germline CDR1 and CDR2: LNHDA and SQIVND (reference sequence). V trimming: 7 bases; J trimming: 3 bases; junction bases outside the gene matches: 6. CDR3 length: 13 amino acids. The CDR3 DNA reads TGTGCCAGTACCTCGGGACAGCTCTACGAGCAGTACTTC. This sequence encodes CASTSGQLYEQYF.

Comments on this clone: Different DNA sequences within this sample yield the same CDR3. The chain's CDR3 is CASSGMNTEAFF. DNA of the CDR3: TGTGCCAGTTCCGGGATGAACACTGAAGCTTTCTTT. This chain links TRBV6-5 with TRBJ1-1; no firm D call. From germline, CDR1 is MNHEY and CDR2 SVGAGI. The CDR3 sequence is 12 residues long. V lost 9 bases, J lost 0 bases, and 8 bases lay in between.

DNA of the CDR3: TGCGCCAGCAGCTTGGTAGGAGGAGCCTCCTTCTACAATGAGCAGTTCTTC. It translates to CASSLVGGASFYNEQFF. V gene TRBV5-1 combines with J gene TRBJ2-1, with D perhaps TRBD2 (5 bases). The V and J ends lost 0 bases and 3 bases respectively, with 16 bases between them. From germline, CDR1 is SGHRS and CDR2 YFSETQ. CDR3 length: 17 residues.

This clone showed up just a few times. V usage is TRBV5-1 and J usage is TRBJ2-7; unclear D gene. V dropped 4 bases and J dropped 3 bases, with 11 bases sitting between them. From germline, CDR1 is SGHRS and CDR2 YFSETQ. The CDR3 covers 13 residues. In DNA form, the CDR3 reads TGCGCCAGCAGCCCCACAGCAAACTACGAGCAGTACTTC. Encoded protein: CASSPTANYEQYF. Combining the CDR3 with reference TRBV5-1 and TRBJ2-7 gives the whole variable domain KAGVTQTPRYLIKTRGQQVTLSCSPISGHRSVSWYQQTPGQGLQFLFEYFSETQRNKGNFPGRFSGRQFSNSRSEMNVSTLELGDSALYLCASSPTANYEQYFGPGTRLTVT.

CDR3 sequence reads: CASSLNSAGLLDTIYF. In DNA, the CDR3 is TGTGCCAGCAGCCTGAACAGCGCCGGCTTACTCGACACCATATATTTT. The rearrangement joins TRBV7-2 to TRBJ1-3; D gene ambiguous. V was clipped by 5 bases and J by 8 bases, with 22 bases between them. The CDR3 consists of 16 residues. The germline gives CDR1 SGHTA, CDR2 FQGNSA.

This clone has just one count. The rearrangement joins TRBV27 to TRBJ1-5, with 9 bases fitting TRBD1. The V and J ends lost 8 bases and 1 base, in that order; junction bases with no gene match: 0. In germline, CDR1 is MNHEY, CDR2 SMNVEV (reference sequence). This CDR3 region has 13 residues. CDR3: CASDRGSNQPQHF. The DNA for the CDR3 is TGTGCCAGCGACAGGGGGAGCAATCAGCCCCAGCATTTT.

The chain carries TRBV6-5 and TRBJ1-2; no reliable D call. V was shortened by 2 bases and J by 4 bases, with 14 bases between the two germline ends. The CDR3 runs to 15 residues. Germline-derived CDR1 and CDR2 are MNHEY and SVGAGI. CDR3 bases: TGTGCCAGCAGTTACCGGAGAGACCTGGGCTATGGCTACACCTTC. It is translated as CASSYRRDLGYGYTF.

The chain couples TRBV6-1 to TRBJ2-7; D gene uncertain. CDR1 and CDR2 (germline): MNHNS, SASEGT. This CDR3 contains 13 residues. The V and J ends lost 5 bases and 1 base respectively, with 9 bases between them. In DNA, the CDR3 is TGTGCCAGCAGTTCCGCTGGGTCCTACGAGCAGTACTTC. It is translated as CASSSAGSYEQYF.

As to this clone: Other DNA sequences in this sample translate to the same CDR3. The chain recombines TRBV6-5 with TRBJ1-2; no firm D call. Germline V gene lookup returns CDR1 MNHEY and CDR2 SVGAGI. The CDR3 is made up of 15 amino acids. Trimming took 0 bases from V and 2 from J, leaving 10 bases between them. The CDR3 loop is CASSYSEGLNYGYTF. As DNA, the CDR3 is TGTGCCAGCAGTTACTCCGAGGGCTTGAACTATGGCTACACCTTC.

Comments on this clone: Other DNA sequences within the sample encode an identical CDR3. The chain employs TRBV11-2 and TRBJ2-5; the match to TRBD2 covers 11 bases. This CDR3 region has 15 residues. V gave up 3 bases and J gave up 4 bases; unmatched junction bases: 4. Germline V lookup: CDR1 SGHAT, CDR2 FQNNGV. The CDR3 bases are TGTGCCAGCAGCTTGCTAGCGGGAGGCGGAGAGACCCAGTACTTC. This encodes CASSLLAGGGETQYF. The complete variable domain, with remaining parts taken from reference TRBV11-2 and TRBJ2-5, reads EAGVAQSPRYKIIEKRQSVAFWCNPISGHATLYWYQQILGQGPKLLIQFQNNGVVDDSQLPKDRFSAERLKGVDSTLKIQPAKLEDSAVYLCASSLLAGGGETQYFGPGTRLLVL.

To note about this clone: The sample contains more than one DNA sequence encoding this CDR3. CDR3: CATRPTGSYEQYF. DNA of the CDR3: TGTGCCACCAGACCGACAGGATCCTACGAGCAGTACTTC. J is TRBJ2-7 and V is TRBV19; maybe TRBD1 (6 bases). The CDR3 has 13 amino acids. Germline values: CDR1 LNHDA, CDR2 SQIVND (reference sequence). Trimming shortened V by 10 bases and J by 1 base, and 14 bases separated the two germline ends.

The chain joins TRBV5-4 to TRBJ1-6; no firm D call. The V gene lost 0 bases and the J gene lost 7 bases, with 14 bases spanning the gap. The CDR3 contains 16 residues. Per the germline V gene, CDR1 is SGHNT and CDR2 is YYREEE (reference sequence). CDR3 DNA: TGTGCCAGCAGCTTGGCGTGGGGTGAAGGGAATTCACCCCTCCACTTT. Translated: CASSLAWGEGNSPLHF.

This clone was counted once. The chain uses TRBV5-1 and TRBJ2-3, with 8 bases fitting TRBD2. V lost 3 bases, J lost 2 bases, and 5 bases stayed unmatched. The CDR3 runs 15 residues. The germline V gene has CDR1 SGHRS and CDR2 YFSETQ. In nucleotides, the CDR3 is TGCGCCAGCAGCTATAGCGGGGTTCCCACAGATACGCAGTATTTT. Translation: CASSYSGVPTDTQYF.

This sequence joins TRBV5-4 and TRBJ2-7; a possible D gene is TRBD2 (5 bases). The CDR3 has 16 amino acids. V lost 3 bases and J lost 4, with 20 bases in between. CDR1 is SGHNT and CDR2 is YYREEE in the germline V gene (reference sequence). CDR3: CASSSADEGRRYEQYF. In nucleotides, the CDR3 is TGTGCCAGCAGCTCGGCGGACGAGGGAAGGAGGTACGAGCAGTACTTC.

The J gene is TRBJ2-7, the V gene TRBV7-2; 13 nucleotides agree with TRBD2. Germline V gives CDR1 SGHTA, CDR2 FQGNSA. V lost 5 bases and J lost 6; bases outside the gene matches: 16. The CDR3 runs to 18 residues. CDR3 DNA sequence: TGTGCCAGCAGCACCCCTCTGGAACTAGCGGGAGGGCTATCCGAGCAGTACTTC. Translating it yields CASSTPLELAGGLSEQYF.

The chain links TRBV28 to TRBJ2-5; D not resolved. CDR1 and CDR2 from the germline V gene are MDHEN and SYDVKM. The CDR3 covers 15 residues. V lost 6 bases and J lost 3, with 17 bases in between. CDR3 bases: TGTGCCAGCAGCAGAGCCCAGGTAATGGAAGAGACCCAGTACTTC. Protein sequence: CASSRAQVMEETQYF.

On this clone: This specimen includes other DNA sequences encoding the same CDR3. The chain recombines TRBV5-4 with TRBJ1-2; D is perhaps TRBD1 (5 bases). The V and J ends lost 0 bases and 3 bases respectively, with 9 bases between them. The CDR3 sequence is 14 residues long. The germline V gene has CDR1 SGHNT and CDR2 YYREEE (reference sequence). CDR3 amino acids: CASSLGQGHYGYTF. The CDR3 nucleotides read TGTGCCAGCAGCTTGGGGCAGGGACACTATGGCTACACCTTC.

This clone was seen once. The junction does not match germline at one end; this may be a read error. The chain uses TRBV28 and TRBJ2-2, with TRBD1 matching 7 bases. The germline V gene has CDR1 MDHEN and CDR2 SYDVKM. The CDR3 totals 17 residues. The CDR3 bases are TGTGCCATCAGTTCCCCCGGACAGGTCGGAAGCACCGGGGAGCTGTTTTTT. As protein: CAISSPGQVGSTGELFF.

The chain combines TRBV5-4 with TRBJ1-1, with TRBD1 matching over 8 bases. The CDR3 has 14 amino acids. CDR1 is SGHNT, CDR2 YYREEE, per germline (reference sequence). V shed 4 bases and J 5 bases; nucleotides not matched to a gene: 7. The CDR3 loop is CASSHPDRGTEAFF. The CDR3 DNA is TGTGCCAGCAGCCATCCTGACAGGGGTACTGAAGCTTTCTTT.